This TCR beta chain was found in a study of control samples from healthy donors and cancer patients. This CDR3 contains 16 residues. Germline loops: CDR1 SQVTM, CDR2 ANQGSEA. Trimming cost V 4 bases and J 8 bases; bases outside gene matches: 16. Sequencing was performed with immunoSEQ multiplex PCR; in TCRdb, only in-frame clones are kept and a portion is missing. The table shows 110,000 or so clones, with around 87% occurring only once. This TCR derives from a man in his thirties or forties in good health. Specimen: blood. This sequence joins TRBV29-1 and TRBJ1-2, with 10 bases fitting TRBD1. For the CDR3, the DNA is TGCAGCGTTGGCGGGTCCGGGACAGGGGTCGGAAAGGGCTACACCTTC. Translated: CSVGGSGTGVGKGYTF.